Sequencing of this T cell receptor beta chain was carried out in a study of shared clonotypes between healthy human individuals. The V gene's germline CDR1 is SGHNT and CDR2 YYREEE (reference sequence). The CDR3 is 14 residues long. Trimming removed 1 base from V and 4 bases from J, with 11 bases in between. The protocol was immunoSEQ multiplex PCR, while the TCRdb copy is restricted to in-frame clones and leaves out a portion. The sample comprises roughly 1,600,000 clones, roughly 98.5% of which are singletons, and 0.36% rests with the top ten. The material sequenced was naive CD4+ T cells sorted from blood. Subset noted: CD45RA+ positively selected. This clonotype originated in a man younger than 45 in good health. The chain uses TRBV5-4 and TRBJ2-5, with unresolved D. The DNA of the CDR3 is TGTGCCAGCAGCTTGCAAGGGTCGGTAGAGACCCAGTACTTC. It codes for CASSLQGSVETQYF.